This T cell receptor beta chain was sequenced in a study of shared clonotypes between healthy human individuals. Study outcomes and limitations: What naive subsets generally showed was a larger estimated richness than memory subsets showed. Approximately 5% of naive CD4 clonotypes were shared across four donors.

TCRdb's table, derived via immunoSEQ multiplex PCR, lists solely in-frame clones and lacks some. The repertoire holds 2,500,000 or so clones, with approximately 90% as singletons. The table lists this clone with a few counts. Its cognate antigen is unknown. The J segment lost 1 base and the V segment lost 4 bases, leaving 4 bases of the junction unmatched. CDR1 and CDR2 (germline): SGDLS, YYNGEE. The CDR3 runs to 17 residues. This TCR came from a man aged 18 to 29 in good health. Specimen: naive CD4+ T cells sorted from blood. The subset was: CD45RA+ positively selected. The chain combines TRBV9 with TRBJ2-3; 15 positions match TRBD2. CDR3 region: CASSRTSGRVGTDTQYF. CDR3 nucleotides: TGTGCCAGCAGCCGGACTAGCGGGAGGGTCGGCACAGATACGCAGTATTTT. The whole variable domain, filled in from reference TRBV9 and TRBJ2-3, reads DSGVTQTPKHLITATGQRVTLRCSPRSGDLSVYWYQQSLDQGLQFLIQYYNGEERAKGNILERFSAQQFPDLHSELNLSSLELGDSALYFCASSRTSGRVGTDTQYFGPGTRLTVL.